These 22 T cell receptor beta chains were all obtained from the same sample, sequenced in a study of T cells in tuberculosis. Assay used: immunoSEQ multiplex PCR; TCRdb lists only in-frame clones, some missing. This repertoire shows 30,000 to 35,000 clones, about 91% found once; its top ten account for 2% to 3%. The time point here: new active TB diagnosis, blood taken before or within 7 days of starting treatment. Sequenced material: PBMCs, taken at tuberculosis diagnosis. Source of these receptors: an adult with tuberculosis.

The rearrangement uses TRBV7-2 and TRBJ1-6, with D hard to call. The length of the CDR3 is 13 residues. V was cut by 4 bases and J by 7 bases, with 8 bases left in between. The germline CDR1 and CDR2 sequences are SGHTA and FQGNSA. CDR3: CASSYPGNSPLHF. The DNA for the CDR3 is TGTGCCAGCAGCTATCCGGGGAATTCACCCCTCCACTTT.

The chain employs TRBV18 and TRBJ1-1; 8 bases line up with TRBD1. CDR1 and CDR2 from the germline V gene are KGHSH and LQKENI. Trimming removed 4 bases from V and 0 bases from J; junction bases left unmatched: 7. The CDR3 loop spans 16 amino acids. The CDR3 DNA follows: TGTGCCAGCTCACTTAGGACAGGGAGGTTGAACACTGAAGCTTTCTTT. This sequence encodes CASSLRTGRLNTEAFF.

V usage is TRBV7-2 and J usage is TRBJ1-5; 12 bases agree with TRBD1. The junction had 8 bases not matched to a gene; V was cut back by 5 bases and J by 0 bases. CDR1 is SGHTA, CDR2 FQGNSA, per germline. The CDR3 extends over 18 amino acids. The CDR3 DNA reads as TGTGCCAGCAGCCTGGGGACAGGGGGCCGCTATAGCAATCAGCCCCAGCATTTT. Its translation is CASSLGTGGRYSNQPQHF.

This chain joins TRBV5-1 and TRBJ2-3; D remains unclear. The CDR3 consists of 13 residues. Germline V gene data show CDR1 as SGHRS and CDR2 as YFSETQ. V was shortened by 4 bases and J by 2 bases, with 8 bases between the two germline ends. In nucleotides, the CDR3 is TGCGCCAGCAGCCACATCGTCACAGATACGCAGTATTTT. This encodes CASSHIVTDTQYF.

The J gene is TRBJ2-7, the V gene TRBV6-5; TRBD2 agrees at 7 bases. Germline CDR1 MNHEY, CDR2 SVGAGI. The CDR3 loop spans 14 amino acids. After removal of 5 bases from V and 3 bases from J, the junction contained 7 bases not matched to a gene. This CDR3 reads CASSTPRTSYEQYF. The DNA for the CDR3 is TGTGCCAGCAGTACCCCCCGGACTAGCTACGAGCAGTACTTC.

The rearrangement links TRBV4-3 to TRBJ2-7; tentative D call: TRBD1 (5 bases). V lost 0 bases, J lost 5 bases, and 14 bases lay in between. Germline assignment: CDR1 LGHNA and CDR2 YSLEER. CDR3 length: 15 residues. CDR3 loop: CASSQDIRGIDEQYF. The CDR3 DNA reads TGCGCCAGCAGCCAAGATATAAGGGGAATCGACGAGCAGTACTTC.

The rearrangement joins TRBV11-2 to TRBJ2-3; D may be TRBD1 (6 bases). The V gene lost 0 bases and the J gene lost 0 bases, with 10 bases spanning the gap. Germline V gives CDR1 SGHAT, CDR2 FQNNGV. The CDR3 loop spans 16 amino acids. CDR3: CASSLDLGQSTDTQYF. CDR3 coding DNA: TGTGCCAGCAGCTTAGATCTCGGACAGAGCACAGATACGCAGTATTTT.

CDR3 protein: CASSQGGDTTTDTQYF. CDR3 coding DNA: TGCGCCAGCAGCCAAGGGGGGGATACCACCACAGATACGCAGTATTTT. The V call is TRBV4-3, the J call TRBJ2-3, with D perhaps TRBD2 (6 bases). Germline lookup yields CDR1 LGHNA and CDR2 YSLEER. This CDR3 is built from 16 residues. Trimming shortened V by 1 base and J by 2 bases, and 13 bases separated the two germline ends.

The V gene is TRBV6-1, the J gene TRBJ2-2; D is perhaps TRBD2 (6 bases). The CDR3 runs 15 residues. Germline V lookup: CDR1 MNHNS, CDR2 SASEGT. V lost 7 bases and J 8 bases, leaving 20 bases between the germline ends. The CDR3 region has the DNA TGTGCCAGCACACTAGCCGTAAATTCGAAGGGGGAGCTGTTTTTT. Translation: CASTLAVNSKGELFF.

The sample holds one count of this clone. This sequence joins TRBV6-5 and TRBJ1-6; the D gene is possibly TRBD1 (5 bases). Trimming cost V 6 bases and J 8 bases, with 17 bases left between them. Germline loops: CDR1 MNHEY, CDR2 SVGAGI. This CDR3 spans 15 amino acids. CDR3: CASSRDSQTHSPLHF. The CDR3 bases are TGTGCCAGCAGCCGCGACAGTCAAACCCATTCACCCCTCCACTTT.

The CDR3 reads CACSGGAWETQYF. In nucleotides, the CDR3 is TGTGCCTGTAGCGGGGGGGCGTGGGAGACCCAGTACTTC. The J gene is TRBJ2-5, the V gene TRBV30; 11 bases align to TRBD2. Losses at the gene ends were 6 bases for V and 5 bases for J; bases not matched to a gene: 5. This CDR3 is built from 13 residues. Germline assignment: CDR1 GTSNPN and CDR2 SVGIG (reference sequence).

The CDR3 bases are TGTGCCAGCAGAGGTTCGGGACAGGGATATGGCTACACCTTC. The encoded protein is CASRGSGQGYGYTF. The rearrangement uses TRBV2 and TRBJ1-2; 9 nucleotides line up with TRBD1. V lost 6 bases and J lost 5; bases outside the gene matches: 7. The CDR3 has 14 residues. CDR1 SNHLY and CDR2 FYNNEI come from the germline V gene.

This chain connects TRBV5-4 to TRBJ2-5; D gene uncertain. The V gene's germline CDR1 is SGHNT and CDR2 YYREEE (reference sequence). The V end was cut by 0 bases, the J end by 4 bases, with 7 bases between. The CDR3 is 13 amino acids. The DNA for the CDR3 is TGTGCCAGCAGCTTGGCCAAATCAGAGACCCAGTACTTC. Its protein is CASSLAKSETQYF.

The gene calls are TRBV7-2 and TRBJ2-7, with TRBD1 matching over 9 bases. With 3 bases clipped from V and 2 bases from J, the junction kept 5 bases outside the gene matches. From germline, CDR1 is SGHTA and CDR2 FQGNSA. This CDR3 region has 15 residues. CDR3 DNA: TGTGCCAGCAGCTTGGGGACAGGGAAACCCTACGAGCAGTACTTC. The encoded protein is CASSLGTGKPYEQYF.

The chain carries TRBV19 and TRBJ1-4; TRBD1 might be the D (6 bases). V lost 3 bases, J lost 0 bases, and 11 bases lay in between. CDR3 length: 16 amino acids. CDR1 is LNHDA and CDR2 is SQIVND in the germline V gene (reference sequence). This CDR3 is CASSMPGGPTNEKLFF. CDR3 coding DNA: TGTGCCAGTAGTATGCCCGGGGGGCCAACTAATGAAAAACTGTTTTTT.

The chain joins TRBV5-1 to TRBJ2-4, with D hard to call. V was shortened by 4 bases and J by 9 bases, with 11 bases between the two germline ends. This CDR3 comprises 12 residues. Germline CDR1 SGHRS, CDR2 YFSETQ. This chain's CDR3 is CASSPSRSIQYF. The DNA for the CDR3 is TGCGCCAGCAGCCCCTCCAGAAGCATTCAGTACTTC.

V usage is TRBV6-1 and J usage is TRBJ2-3, with 9 nucleotides matching TRBD2. V was pared by 8 bases and J by 8 bases, with 14 bases of the junction left unmatched. The germline gives CDR1 MNHNS, CDR2 SASEGT. The CDR3 is 15 residues long. The CDR3 spells CASQNALDSGGTQYF. Written as DNA, the CDR3 is TGTGCCAGCCAAAACGCCCTCGATAGCGGGGGTACGCAGTATTTT.

V usage is TRBV6-5 and J usage is TRBJ2-3, with 7 nucleotides matching TRBD2. V trimming: 4 bases; J trimming: 0 bases; junction bases outside the gene matches: 7. Germline CDR1 MNHEY, CDR2 SVGAGI. The CDR3 runs 16 residues. CDR3 coding DNA: TGTGCCAGCAGTTGGGGGGGGTCTACTAGCACAGATACGCAGTATTTT. Encoded protein: CASSWGGSTSTDTQYF.

The rearrangement joins TRBV4-1 to TRBJ2-4; TRBD2 might be the D (7 bases). CDR1 and CDR2 from the germline V gene are MGHRA and YSYEKL. V lost 1 base, J lost 0 bases, and 10 bases lay in between. This CDR3 has 16 amino acids. CDR3 sequence (DNA): TGCGCCAGCAGCCAAGGGGGGGGCTTAGCCAAAAACATTCAGTACTTC. It is translated as CASSQGGGLAKNIQYF.

The V gene is TRBV5-1, the J gene TRBJ1-2, with a tentative D call TRBD1 (5 bases). This CDR3 is built from 12 residues. Germline CDR1 and CDR2: SGHRS and YFSETQ. Trimming pared 5 bases from V and 7 bases from J, leaving 12 bases between. The CDR3 protein is CASRAGLSGYTF. The CDR3 DNA reads TGCGCCAGCAGGGCAGGGCTAAGTGGCTACACCTTC.

CDR3 nucleotide sequence: TGTGCCAGCACCCGCGAGGGCGGCCTGTTATACAATGAGCAGTTCTTC. Translation: CASTREGGLLYNEQFF. The chain recombines TRBV7-2 with TRBJ2-1, with D possibly matching TRBD2 (5 bases). Germline assignment: CDR1 SGHTA and CDR2 FQGNSA. V dropped 7 bases and J dropped 4 bases, with 20 bases sitting between them. This CDR3 region has 16 residues.

The rearrangement links TRBV7-9 to TRBJ2-1; the D is unclear. The CDR3 covers 16 residues. The V gene lost 5 bases and the J gene lost 0 bases, with 14 bases spanning the gap. CDR1 is SEHNR, CDR2 FQNEAQ, per germline (reference sequence). The CDR3 protein is CASSPSVGSSYNEQFF. The CDR3 DNA follows: TGTGCCAGCAGCCCTAGTGTCGGAAGCTCCTACAATGAGCAGTTCTTC.